The clone carrying this T cell receptor beta chain was seen only once. The V and J ends lost 2 bases and 2 bases respectively, with 11 bases between them. The CDR3 contains 15 residues. CDR1 and CDR2 (germline): KGHSH, LQKENI. Sequencing was at deep level. Bulk PBMC genomic DNA spanned ten immunoSEQ deep plates. The data were produced by immunoSEQ multiplex PCR, yet TCRdb's version contains in-frame clones alone and is incomplete. The repertoire holds hundreds of thousands of clones, with roughly 80% as singletons. This specimen belongs to a study of shared clonotypes between healthy human individuals. Genomic DNA for unsorted samples was obtained from about 90 million PBMCs.

V gene TRBV18 combines with J gene TRBJ2-3; D is uncertain. The source of this sequence is a woman between 40 and 50 years old in good health. Some clones in this sample may be carry-over from other donors' samples. Sequenced material: PBMCs. CDR3 DNA sequence: TGTGCCAGCTCACCAAGCCGGACCCTCACAGATACGCAGTATTTT. It specifies CASSPSRTLTDTQYF.